This TCR beta chain was documented in a study of T-cell reconstitution after alpha-beta-depleted transplantation in children (dated by TCRdb to about 2016). Broadly, across the study: The study quantitatively tracked T-cell immune reconstitution after TCRalphabeta/CD19-depleted allogeneic hematopoietic cell transplantation in children using TCR repertoire profiling.

About this clonotype itself: Its antigen is not yet known. Base qualities are missing; no much larger clone stands one base away.

Its CDR3 holds 19 amino acids, cysteine through phenylalanine. Left in the record is the CDR3 DNA by itself, 57 bases read in frame from the first base. V is trimmed back by 0 bases and J by 4 bases, and the junction contains 6 bases that no gene match accounts for. From the germline V gene, CDR1 is LGHNA and CDR2 is YSLEER. The library was made by PCR. Sequencing relied on an Illumina HiSeq 2500. To normalize quantification of the TCRbeta repertoire, the TCR libraries were built with molecular barcoding that relied on unique molecular identifiers. TCRdb reprocessing: public reads trimmed at Q25 with fastp, clones called with MiXCR, in-frame beta chains kept. Merged by CDR3 protein, the rows form single entries marked with the most common genes and DNA. The sample records a few hundred thousand distinct CDR3 sequences, 9% to 12% of which are singletons. Roughly 2.5% of the sample is in the top ten clones.

Source: PBMCs from the stem cell graft donor, taken from the stem cell graft. This chain joins TRBV4-3 to TRBJ2-1, and 16 junctional nucleotides match TRBD2. The TCR was taken from a human donor who donated a stem cell graft to a child with acute lymphoblastic leukemia. The bases read TGCGCCAGCAGCCAAGAGGGACTAGCGGGAGGGCCGAGGTACAATGAGCAGTTCTTC. Its translation is CASSQEGLAGGPRYNEQFF.